The 27 T cell receptor beta chains below were found in one sample sequenced in a study of blood T cell repertoires in COVID-19. TCRdb keeps only in-frame clones here, not all; method: immunoSEQ multiplex PCR. The data contain hundreds of thousands of clones, nearly 90% of them singletons. Sequencing used peripheral blood. The receptors derive from a woman in her twenties or thirties with acute or convalescent COVID-19.

This chain links TRBV18 with TRBJ1-5, with D possibly TRBD1 on 6 matching bases. Trimming removed 3 bases at V and 5 bases at J, with 8 bases between. Per germline, CDR1 KGHSH and CDR2 LQKENI. This CDR3 is 13 amino acids long. CDR3 in DNA: TGTGCCAGCTCACCGTCAGGGGATCAGCCCCAGCATTTT. Amino acids: CASSPSGDQPQHF.

This chain links TRBV6-1 with TRBJ2-7, with D perhaps TRBD1 (6 bases). The CDR3 sequence is 15 residues long. Trimming took 2 bases from V and 1 from J, leaving 12 bases between them. Germline V gene data show CDR1 as MNHNS and CDR2 as SASEGT. CDR3 sequence reads: CASSEPDRSSYEQYF. The CDR3, as DNA: TGTGCCAGCAGTGAACCAGACAGGTCGTCCTACGAGCAGTACTTC.

The rearrangement uses TRBV4-3 and TRBJ1-5; D gene unclear. This CDR3 spans 13 amino acids. Germline V gene sequence: CDR1 LGHNA, CDR2 YSLEER. The V end was cut by 0 bases, the J end by 7 bases, with 7 bases between. DNA of the CDR3: TGCGCCAGCAGCCAAGATCTTAGACAGCCCCAGCATTTT. The encoded protein is CASSQDLRQPQHF.

The chain carries TRBV18 and TRBJ1-3; weak D call: TRBD1 (5 bases). Germline CDR1 is KGHSH and CDR2 is LQKENI. The V end lost 2 bases, the J end lost 0 bases, and 14 bases lay between the germline ends. This CDR3 is built from 17 residues. CDR3 protein: CASSPDLVGGSGNTIYF. In nucleotides, the CDR3 is TGTGCCAGCTCACCAGATCTTGTGGGGGGCTCTGGAAACACCATATATTTT.

This chain joins TRBV7-8 and TRBJ1-3; D is undetermined. This CDR3 is built from 15 residues. Trimming pared 2 bases from V and 0 bases from J, leaving 8 bases between. Germline V gene sequence: CDR1 SGHVS, CDR2 FQNEAQ. The CDR3 sequence: CASSLHLLSGNTIYF. The CDR3 DNA sequence: TGTGCCAGCAGCTTACACTTACTCTCTGGAAACACCATATATTTT.

The chain combines TRBV7-9 with TRBJ2-7, with 8 bases matching TRBD1. V dropped 2 bases and J dropped 4; count of bases not matched to a gene: 4. Germline values: CDR1 SEHNR, CDR2 FQNEAQ (reference sequence). CDR3 size: 14 residues. The CDR3 reads CASSLKTGDYEQYF. In DNA form, the CDR3 reads TGTGCCAGCAGCTTAAAGACAGGGGATTACGAGCAGTACTTC.

The chain uses TRBV9 and TRBJ2-2; TRBD2 matches 8 bases. This CDR3 comprises 14 residues. Germline V lookup: CDR1 SGDLS, CDR2 YYNGEE. The trim removed 0 bases at V and 7 bases at J, leaving 2 bases unmatched. In DNA, the CDR3 is TGTGCCAGCAGCGTAGAACTAGCGGTCGGGGAGCTGTTTTTT. This gives the protein CASSVELAVGELFF.

V is TRBV9 and J is TRBJ2-3; 12 bases are a match to TRBD2. The J segment lost 3 bases and the V segment lost 3 bases, leaving 5 bases of the junction unmatched. The CDR3 contains 16 residues. Germline loops: CDR1 SGDLS, CDR2 YYNGEE. The CDR3 sequence is CASSGTSGKQTDTQYF. In DNA form, the CDR3 reads TGTGCCAGCAGCGGGACTAGCGGGAAACAAACAGATACGCAGTATTTT. Complete variable domain (other parts from reference TRBV9 and TRBJ2-3): DSGVTQTPKHLITATGQRVTLRCSPRSGDLSVYWYQQSLDQGLQFLIQYYNGEERAKGNILERFSAQQFPDLHSELNLSSLELGDSALYFCASSGTSGKQTDTQYFGPGTRLTVL.

The chain combines TRBV6-5 with TRBJ1-1; D possibly corresponds to TRBD1 (5 bases). Trimming cost V 7 bases and J 11 bases, with 20 bases left between them. The germline V gene has CDR1 MNHEY and CDR2 SVGAGI. This CDR3 spans 13 amino acids. CDR3 region: CASNDLNRRGAFF. CDR3 in DNA: TGTGCCAGCAACGACCTGAACCGGCGGGGGGCTTTCTTT.

This chain uses TRBV7-2 with TRBJ2-5; D is unclear. Trimming shortened V by 5 bases and J by 7 bases, and 17 bases separated the two germline ends. Per the germline V gene, CDR1 is SGHTA and CDR2 is FQGNSA. The CDR3 extends over 14 amino acids. Here the CDR3 DNA reads TGTGCCAGCAGCCCATATGTCGGGTTAGGGACCCAGTACTTC. Its protein product is CASSPYVGLGTQYF. Drawing the rest from reference TRBV7-2 and TRBJ2-5, the complete variable domain is GAGVSQSPSNKVTEKGKDVELRCDPISGHTALYWYRQSLGQGLEFLIYFQGNSAPDKSGLPSDRFSAERTGGSVSTLTIQRTQQEDSAVYLCASSPYVGLGTQYFGPGTRLLVL.

The CDR3 DNA is TGTGCCAGCAGGACCTACAGGGTATACTACGAGCAGTACTTC. Amino acid sequence: CASRTYRVYYEQYF. The V and J genes are TRBV6-5 and TRBJ2-7; a weak D match, TRBD1 (6 bases). The germline gives CDR1 MNHEY, CDR2 SVGAGI. The V gene lost 6 bases and the J gene lost 3 bases, with 15 bases spanning the gap. The CDR3 consists of 14 residues.

This clone is a singleton in its sample. The chain combines TRBV2 with TRBJ2-5; 8 bases fit TRBD2. Germline V gene data show CDR1 as SNHLY and CDR2 as FYNNEI. V lost 3 bases to trimming and J lost 1 base; unmatched junction nucleotides: 7. The CDR3 length is 16 residues. CDR3: CASSDVLAGFQETQYF. In DNA form, the CDR3 reads TGTGCCAGCAGTGATGTCTTAGCGGGATTCCAAGAGACCCAGTACTTC.

The chain is built from TRBV7-9 and TRBJ2-7, with 8 bases matching TRBD1. This CDR3 is 15 amino acids long. The germline CDR1 and CDR2 sequences are SEHNR and FQNEAQ (reference sequence). V was pared by 4 bases and J by 3 bases, with 8 bases of the junction left unmatched. The CDR3 loop is CASSSGQGQHYEQYF. The CDR3 DNA reads as TGTGCCAGCAGCTCAGGACAGGGCCAGCACTACGAGCAGTACTTC.

There are a few counts of this clone. This chain connects TRBV5-8 to TRBJ2-5; D not resolved. Between the trimmed V and J ends, which lost 2 bases and 5 bases, there was a span of 10 bases. The CDR3 length is 13 residues. Looked up from germline, CDR1 is SGHTS and CDR2 is YDEGEE. The CDR3 DNA reads TGTGCCAGCAGCTTAGCTTCAGCGGAGACCCAGTACTTC. It translates to CASSLASAETQYF.

V usage is TRBV7-2 and J usage is TRBJ1-3, with TRBD1 matching over 8 bases. With 3 bases clipped from V and 7 bases from J, the junction kept 2 bases outside the gene matches. CDR1 is SGHTA, CDR2 FQGNSA, per germline. The CDR3 consists of 13 residues. The CDR3 coding sequence is TGTGCCAGCAGCTTTCGGACAGGGAACACCATATATTTT. Protein product: CASSFRTGNTIYF. Complete variable domain (other parts from reference TRBV7-2 and TRBJ1-3): GAGVSQSPSNKVTEKGKDVELRCDPISGHTALYWYRQSLGQGLEFLIYFQGNSAPDKSGLPSDRFSAERTGGSVSTLTIQRTQQEDSAVYLCASSFRTGNTIYFGEGSWLTVV.

This chain uses TRBV19 with TRBJ2-2; a possible D gene is TRBD1 (6 bases). Germline loops: CDR1 LNHDA, CDR2 SQIVND (reference sequence). The CDR3 loop spans 15 amino acids. The germline V and J ends were trimmed by 5 bases and 5 bases, with 15 bases remaining between them. The CDR3 is CASSPEGRGTGELFF. The CDR3 coding sequence is TGTGCCAGTAGTCCCGAGGGAAGGGGGACCGGGGAGCTGTTTTTT.

The V gene is TRBV11-3, the J gene TRBJ2-1; 7 positions match TRBD2. The CDR3 contains 16 residues. V dropped 3 bases and J dropped 4; count of bases not matched to a gene: 9. Germline V gene lookup returns CDR1 SGHNT and CDR2 YENEEA. The CDR3 loop is CASSFRAGVGYNEQFF. The CDR3 nucleotides read TGTGCCAGCAGCTTTAGGGCGGGAGTAGGGTACAATGAGCAGTTCTTC.

The DNA for the CDR3 is TGTGCCAGTAGCGTTGTGGGGAGCGCATCCTACAATGAGCAGTTCTTC. Its protein product is CASSVVGSASYNEQFF. This chain uses TRBV19 with TRBJ2-1, with a possible D match to TRBD2 (5 bases). The CDR3 has 16 residues. The V and J ends lost 6 bases and 1 base respectively, with 16 bases between them. Per germline, CDR1 LNHDA and CDR2 SQIVND (reference sequence). Full variable domain (missing parts from reference TRBV19 and TRBJ2-1): DGGITQSPKYLFRKEGQNVTLSCEQNLNHDAMYWYRQDPGQGLRLIYYSQIVNDFQKGDIAEGYSVSREKKESFPLTVTSAQKNPTAFYLCASSVVGSASYNEQFFGPGTRLTVL.

V and J are TRBV29-1 and TRBJ2-7, with 10 bases that match TRBD2. Germline trimming cut 2 bases from V and 7 bases from J; bases unmatched to any gene: 8. This CDR3 has 14 amino acids. The germline V gene has CDR1 SQVTM and CDR2 ANQGSEA. CDR3 DNA: TGCAGCGTTGAATTCCTAGCGGGAGTGGGGGAGCAGTACTTC. Amino acid sequence: CSVEFLAGVGEQYF.

The gene calls are TRBV27 and TRBJ1-2; no clear D. The CDR3 has 16 amino acids. Deletions cut 4 bases from V and 8 bases from J, with 23 bases between. The germline V gene has CDR1 MNHEY and CDR2 SMNVEV (reference sequence). The CDR3 protein is CASSSTRGGSLRGYTF. Here the CDR3 DNA reads TGTGCCAGCAGTTCCACCCGGGGAGGGAGTCTAAGAGGCTACACCTTC.

V is TRBV2 and J is TRBJ2-7, with TRBD2 matching 13 bases. Germline CDR1 reads SNHLY; CDR2 reads FYNNEI. This CDR3 region has 15 residues. J was trimmed by 8 bases and V by 2 bases; bases with no gene match: 6. CDR3 nucleotides: TGTGCCAGCAGTGAATTTGGGACTAGCGGGAAGAAGCAGTACTTC. Encoded protein: CASSEFGTSGKKQYF.

This clone was observed a few times. The chain has TRBV19 and TRBJ2-4; 14 bases are a match to TRBD2. Germline assignment: CDR1 LNHDA and CDR2 SQIVND (reference sequence). This CDR3 spans 18 amino acids. J was trimmed by 9 bases and V by 5 bases; bases with no gene match: 15. CDR3 sequence: CASSVTGTSGSGGGIQYF. Written as DNA, the CDR3 is TGTGCCAGTAGTGTCACCGGGACTAGCGGGAGTGGGGGTGGCATTCAGTACTTC. Full variable domain (rest looked up from reference TRBV19 and TRBJ2-4): DGGITQSPKYLFRKEGQNVTLSCEQNLNHDAMYWYRQDPGQGLRLIYYSQIVNDFQKGDIAEGYSVSREKKESFPLTVTSAQKNPTAFYLCASSVTGTSGSGGGIQYFGAGTRLSVL.

The rearrangement uses TRBV7-6 and TRBJ1-1, with D unclear. In germline, CDR1 is SGHVS, CDR2 FNYEAQ. The CDR3 totals 14 residues. V was pared by 2 bases and J by 1 base, with 8 bases between. The CDR3 is CASSLTWPNTEAFF. The DNA of the CDR3 is TGTGCCAGCAGCTTAACGTGGCCGAACACTGAAGCTTTCTTT.

This chain joins TRBV19 and TRBJ1-2, with a tentative D call TRBD1 (5 bases). CDR1 and CDR2 from the germline V gene are LNHDA and SQIVND (reference sequence). Between the trimmed V and J ends, which lost 0 bases and 12 bases, there was a span of 17 bases. CDR3 length: 14 amino acids. The CDR3 sequence: CASSIDRTTRWDTF. The CDR3 DNA is TGTGCCAGTAGTATAGATCGGACAACCCGGTGGGACACCTTC. The entire variable domain, with the rest obtained from reference TRBV19 and TRBJ1-2, is as follows: DGGITQSPKYLFRKEGQNVTLSCEQNLNHDAMYWYRQDPGQGLRLIYYSQIVNDFQKGDIAEGYSVSREKKESFPLTVTSAQKNPTAFYLCASSIDRTTRWDTFGSGTRLTVV.

The J gene is TRBJ1-1, the V gene TRBV27; TRBD1 agrees at 10 bases. The V gene's germline CDR1 is MNHEY and CDR2 SMNVEV (reference sequence). The CDR3 is made up of 13 amino acids. V shed 3 bases and J 11 bases; nucleotides not matched to a gene: 6. The CDR3: CASSFGTGVSAFF. The CDR3 DNA is TGTGCCAGCAGTTTTGGGACAGGGGTAAGCGCTTTCTTT.

Here the CDR3 DNA reads TGTGCCAGTACTTCTAGCGGGACTAGCACAGATACGCAGTATTTT. It is translated as CASTSSGTSTDTQYF. The chain employs TRBV19 and TRBJ2-3; 9 bases fit TRBD2. V gave up 7 bases and J gave up 0 bases; unmatched junction bases: 5. The germline V gene has CDR1 LNHDA and CDR2 SQIVND (reference sequence). CDR3 length: 15 residues.

The rearrangement links TRBV7-9 to TRBJ1-2; 9 bases map to TRBD1. The trim removed 5 bases at V and 4 bases at J, leaving 8 bases unmatched. The CDR3 totals 15 residues. Per germline, CDR1 SEHNR and CDR2 FQNEAQ (reference sequence). This CDR3 is CASSPETGGVYGYTF. The DNA for the CDR3 is TGTGCCAGCAGCCCCGAGACAGGGGGTGTCTATGGCTACACCTTC. Together with reference TRBV7-9 and TRBJ1-2, the CDR3 gives the full variable domain: DTGVSQNPRHKITKRGQNVTFRCDPISEHNRLYWYRQTLGQGPEFLTYFQNEAQLEKSRLLSDRFSAERPKGSFSTLEIQRTEQGDSAMYLCASSPETGGVYGYTFGSGTRLTVV.